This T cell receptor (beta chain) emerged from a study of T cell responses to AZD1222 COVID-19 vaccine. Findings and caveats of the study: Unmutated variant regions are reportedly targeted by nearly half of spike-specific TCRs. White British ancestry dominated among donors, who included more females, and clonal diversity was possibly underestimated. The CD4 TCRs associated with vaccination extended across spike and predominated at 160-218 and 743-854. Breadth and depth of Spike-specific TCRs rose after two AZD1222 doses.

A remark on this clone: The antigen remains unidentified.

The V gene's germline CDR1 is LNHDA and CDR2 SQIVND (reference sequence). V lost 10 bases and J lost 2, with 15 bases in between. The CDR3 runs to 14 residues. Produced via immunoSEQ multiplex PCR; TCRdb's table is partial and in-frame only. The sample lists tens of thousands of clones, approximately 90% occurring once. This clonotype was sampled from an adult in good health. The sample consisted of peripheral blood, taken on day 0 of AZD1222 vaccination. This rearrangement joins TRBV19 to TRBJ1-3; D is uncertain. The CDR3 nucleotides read TGTGCCACTTCCCTCGGCCAAGCTGGAAACACCATATATTTT. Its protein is CATSLGQAGNTIYF.